The 5 T cell receptor beta chains below all came from one sample that was sequenced in a study of cytomegalovirus exposure and HLA in healthy donors. Primers for the PCR totalled 60 Vbeta and 13 Jbeta. TCRdb keeps only in-frame clones here, not all; method: immunoSEQ multiplex PCR. Among more than 150,000 clones, 75% to 85% were seen once, and the ten largest hold approximately 1.3%. Material: PBMCs. Receptor source: a man younger than 35 in good health and CMV-seronegative.

This clone has a handful of counts. The CDR3 loop reads CAWSVRFVSEQYF. Here the CDR3 DNA reads TGTGCCTGGAGTGTACGGTTTGTATCCGAGCAGTACTTC. The chain employs TRBV30 and TRBJ2-7, with D hard to call. The CDR3 is made up of 13 amino acids. The germline V gene encodes CDR1 GTSNPN and CDR2 SVGIG (reference sequence). Trimming left V 0 bases short and J 6 bases short, with 12 bases between.

The V call is TRBV6-5, the J call TRBJ2-7; tentative D call: TRBD1 (6 bases). This CDR3 contains 13 residues. The V gene's germline CDR1 is MNHEY and CDR2 SVGAGI. Trimming shortened V by 4 bases and J by 3 bases, and 10 bases separated the two germline ends. The CDR3 spells CASSSPQGYEQYF. For the CDR3, the DNA is TGTGCCAGCAGTTCGCCACAGGGCTACGAGCAGTACTTC.

Here the CDR3 reads CASQTSWGRGGEQYF. CDR3 in DNA: TGTGCCAGCCAAACCTCTTGGGGGCGAGGAGGCGAGCAGTACTTC. The V gene is TRBV6-5, the J gene TRBJ2-7; perhaps TRBD1 as D (6 bases). From germline, CDR1 is MNHEY and CDR2 SVGAGI. Trimming stripped 8 bases from V and 6 bases from J, with 23 bases between. The CDR3 contains 15 residues.

The CDR3 DNA is TGTGCCAGCAGCTTAGATAGGGCGGGACTGGGGGACAATGAGCAGTTCTTC. It translates to CASSLDRAGLGDNEQFF. The chain is built from TRBV11-3 and TRBJ2-1; possible D gene TRBD2, 6 bases. From germline, CDR1 is SGHNT and CDR2 YENEEA. This CDR3 comprises 17 residues. V lost 0 bases and J 5 bases, leaving 17 bases between the germline ends.

The chain is built from TRBV2 and TRBJ1-4; maybe TRBD1 (6 bases). Trimming shortened V by 1 base and J by 5 bases, and 11 bases separated the two germline ends. The germline CDR1 and CDR2 sequences are SNHLY and FYNNEI. This CDR3 spans 15 amino acids. The CDR3 loop is CASSEGQVGNEKLFF. The CDR3 DNA reads as TGTGCCAGCAGTGAAGGACAGGTCGGGAATGAAAAACTGTTTTTT.